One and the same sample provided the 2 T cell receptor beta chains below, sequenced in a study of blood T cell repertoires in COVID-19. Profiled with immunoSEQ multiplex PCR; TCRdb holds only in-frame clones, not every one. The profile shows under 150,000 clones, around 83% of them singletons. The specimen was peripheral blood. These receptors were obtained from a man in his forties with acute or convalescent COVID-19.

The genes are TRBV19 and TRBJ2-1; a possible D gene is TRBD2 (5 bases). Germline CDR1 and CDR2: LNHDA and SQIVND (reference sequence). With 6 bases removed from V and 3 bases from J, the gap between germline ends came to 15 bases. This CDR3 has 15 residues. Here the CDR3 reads CASRVVVGSYNEQFF. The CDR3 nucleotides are TGTGCCAGTAGAGTTGTTGTGGGGAGCTACAATGAGCAGTTCTTC.

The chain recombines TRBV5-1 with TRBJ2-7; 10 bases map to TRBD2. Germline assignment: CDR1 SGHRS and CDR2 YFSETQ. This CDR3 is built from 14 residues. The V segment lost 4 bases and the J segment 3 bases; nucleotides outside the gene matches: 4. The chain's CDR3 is CASSLAGDYYEQYF. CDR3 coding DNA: TGCGCCAGCAGCCTAGCGGGGGATTACTACGAGCAGTACTTC.